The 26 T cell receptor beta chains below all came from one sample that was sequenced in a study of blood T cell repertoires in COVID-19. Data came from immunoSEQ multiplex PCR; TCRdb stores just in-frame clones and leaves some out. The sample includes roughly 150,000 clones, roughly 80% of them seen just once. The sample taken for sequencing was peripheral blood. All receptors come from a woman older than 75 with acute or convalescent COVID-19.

DNA of the CDR3: TGTGCCAGCTCACCCCCGGGACAGGGCACTGAAGCTTTCTTT. It encodes CASSPPGQGTEAFF. The chain links TRBV18 to TRBJ1-1, with 9 bases fitting TRBD1. This CDR3 is 14 amino acids long. Per the germline V gene, CDR1 is KGHSH and CDR2 is LQKENI. Trimming took 3 bases from V and 4 from J; bases not matched to a gene: 3.

CDR3 sequence reads: CASSFTGGTTHEQFF. As DNA, the CDR3 is TGCGCCAGCAGCTTCACAGGGGGGACTACCCATGAGCAGTTCTTC. The chain couples TRBV5-1 to TRBJ2-1; weak D call: TRBD1 (8 bases). V lost 2 bases and J lost 8, with 17 bases in between. The CDR3 runs 15 residues. CDR1 is SGHRS, CDR2 YFSETQ, per germline.

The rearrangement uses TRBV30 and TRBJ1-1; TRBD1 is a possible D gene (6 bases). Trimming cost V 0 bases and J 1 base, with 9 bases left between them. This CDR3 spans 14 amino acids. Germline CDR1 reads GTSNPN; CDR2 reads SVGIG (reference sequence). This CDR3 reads CAWSVGRGNTEAFF. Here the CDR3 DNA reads TGTGCCTGGAGTGTGGGCAGGGGGAACACTGAAGCTTTCTTT. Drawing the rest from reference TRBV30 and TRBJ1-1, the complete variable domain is SQTIHQWPATLVQPVGSPLSLECTVEGTSNPNLYWYRQAAGRGLQLLFYSVGIGQISSEVPQNLSASRPQDRQFILSSKKLLLSDSGFYLCAWSVGRGNTEAFFGQGTRLTVV.

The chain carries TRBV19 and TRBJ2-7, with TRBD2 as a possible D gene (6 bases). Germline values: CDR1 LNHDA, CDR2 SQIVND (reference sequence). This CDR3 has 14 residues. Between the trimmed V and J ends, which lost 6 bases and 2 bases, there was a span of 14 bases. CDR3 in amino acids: CASSPLGGTYEQYF. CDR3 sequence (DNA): TGTGCCAGTAGCCCTTTGGGGGGTACCTACGAGCAGTACTTC.

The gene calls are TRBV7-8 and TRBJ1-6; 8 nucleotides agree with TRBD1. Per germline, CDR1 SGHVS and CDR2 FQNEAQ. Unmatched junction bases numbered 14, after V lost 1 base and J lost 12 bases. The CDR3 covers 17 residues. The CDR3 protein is CASSLESTGGNFRPLHF. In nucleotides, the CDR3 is TGTGCCAGCAGCTTAGAGTCTACAGGGGGGAATTTTCGACCCCTCCACTTT. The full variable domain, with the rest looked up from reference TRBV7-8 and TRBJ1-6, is GAGVSQSPRYKVAKRGQDVALRCDPISGHVSLFWYQQALGQGPEFLTYFQNEAQLDKSGLPSDRFFAERPEGSVSTLKIQRTQQEDSAVYLCASSLESTGGNFRPLHFGNGTRLTVT.

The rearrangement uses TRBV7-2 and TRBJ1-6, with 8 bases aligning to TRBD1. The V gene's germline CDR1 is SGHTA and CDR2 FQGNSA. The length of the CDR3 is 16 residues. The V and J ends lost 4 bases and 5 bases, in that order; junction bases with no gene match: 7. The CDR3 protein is CASSSRGQGNNSPLHF. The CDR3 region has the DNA TGTGCCAGCAGCTCCAGAGGACAGGGAAATAATTCACCCCTCCACTTT.

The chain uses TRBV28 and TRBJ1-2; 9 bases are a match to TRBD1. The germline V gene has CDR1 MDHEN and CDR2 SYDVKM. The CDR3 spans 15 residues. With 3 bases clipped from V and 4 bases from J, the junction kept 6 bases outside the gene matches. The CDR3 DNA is TGTGCCAGCAGTTTGACAACAGGGGGCCTCTATGGCTACACCTTC. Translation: CASSLTTGGLYGYTF.

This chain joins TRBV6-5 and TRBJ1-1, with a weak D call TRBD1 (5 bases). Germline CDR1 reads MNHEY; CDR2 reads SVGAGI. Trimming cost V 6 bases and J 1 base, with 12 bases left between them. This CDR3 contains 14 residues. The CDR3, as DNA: TGTGCCAGCAGGTTGGACACGTCGAACACTGAAGCTTTCTTT. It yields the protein CASRLDTSNTEAFF.

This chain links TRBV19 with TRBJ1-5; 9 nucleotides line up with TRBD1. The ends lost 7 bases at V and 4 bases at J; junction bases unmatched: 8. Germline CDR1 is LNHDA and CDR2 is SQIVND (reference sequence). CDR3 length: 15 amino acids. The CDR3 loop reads CASTITGGRNQPQHF. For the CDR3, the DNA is TGTGCCAGTACCATAACAGGGGGCAGGAATCAGCCCCAGCATTTT.

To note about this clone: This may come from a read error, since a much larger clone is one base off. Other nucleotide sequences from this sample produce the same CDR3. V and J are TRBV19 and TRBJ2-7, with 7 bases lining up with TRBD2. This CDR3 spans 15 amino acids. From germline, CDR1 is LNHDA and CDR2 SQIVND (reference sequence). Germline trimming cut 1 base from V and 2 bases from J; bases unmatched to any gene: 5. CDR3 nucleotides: TGTGCCAGTAGTATAGGCCCGGCGGGAGCCTACGAGCAGTACTTC. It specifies CASSIGPAGAYEQYF.

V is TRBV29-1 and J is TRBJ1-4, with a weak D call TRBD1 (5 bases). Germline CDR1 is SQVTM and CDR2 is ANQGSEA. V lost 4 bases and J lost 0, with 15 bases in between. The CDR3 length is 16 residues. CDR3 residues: CSVGETWGATNEKLFF. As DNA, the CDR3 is TGCAGCGTTGGAGAGACTTGGGGGGCAACTAATGAAAAACTGTTTTTT. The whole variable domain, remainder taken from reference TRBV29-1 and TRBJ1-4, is SAVISQKPSRDICQRGTSLTIQCQVDSQVTMMFWYRQQPGQSLTLIATANQGSEATYESGFVIDKFPISRPNLTFSTLTVSNMSPEDSSIYLCSVGETWGATNEKLFFGSGTQLSVL.

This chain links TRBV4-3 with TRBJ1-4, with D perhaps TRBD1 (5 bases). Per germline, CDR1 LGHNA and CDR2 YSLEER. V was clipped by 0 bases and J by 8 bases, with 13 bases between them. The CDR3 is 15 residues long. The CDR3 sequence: CASSQEGQVGEKLFF. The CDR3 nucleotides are TGCGCCAGCAGCCAAGAGGGGCAGGTAGGGGAAAAACTGTTTTTT.

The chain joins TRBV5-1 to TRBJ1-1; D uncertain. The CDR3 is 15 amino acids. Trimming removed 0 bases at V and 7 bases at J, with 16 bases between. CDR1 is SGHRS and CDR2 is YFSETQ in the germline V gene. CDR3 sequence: CASSLGRGGSSEAFF. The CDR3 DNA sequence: TGCGCCAGCAGCTTGGGGAGAGGTGGTAGCAGTGAAGCTTTCTTT.

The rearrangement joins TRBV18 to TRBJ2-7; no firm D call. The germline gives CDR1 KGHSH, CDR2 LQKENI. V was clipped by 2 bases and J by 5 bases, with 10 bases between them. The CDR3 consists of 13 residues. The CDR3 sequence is CASSPAFGDEQYF. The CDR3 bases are TGTGCCAGCTCACCAGCGTTCGGAGACGAGCAGTACTTC.

The CDR3 DNA follows: TGTGCCAGCAGCGAACACAGGGGCGCTAACACTGAAGCTTTCTTT. Translating gives CASSEHRGANTEAFF. J is TRBJ1-1 and V is TRBV5-8, with 7 bases that match TRBD1. Germline-derived CDR1 and CDR2 are SGHTS and YDEGEE. CDR3 size: 15 residues. Trimming removed 4 bases from V and 2 bases from J; junction bases left unmatched: 8. The full variable domain, its missing parts supplied by reference TRBV5-8 and TRBJ1-1, is EAGVTQSPTHLIKTRGQQATLRCSPISGHTSVYWYQQALGLGLQFLLWYDEGEERNRGNFPPRFSGRQFPNYSSELNVNALELEDSALYLCASSEHRGANTEAFFGQGTRLTVV.

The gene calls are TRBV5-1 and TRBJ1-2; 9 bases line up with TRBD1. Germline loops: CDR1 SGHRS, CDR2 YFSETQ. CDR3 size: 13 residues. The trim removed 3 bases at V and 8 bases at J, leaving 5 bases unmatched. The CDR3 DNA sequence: TGCGCCAGCAGCTCCACAGGGGGCGGCGGCTACACCTTC. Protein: CASSSTGGGGYTF.

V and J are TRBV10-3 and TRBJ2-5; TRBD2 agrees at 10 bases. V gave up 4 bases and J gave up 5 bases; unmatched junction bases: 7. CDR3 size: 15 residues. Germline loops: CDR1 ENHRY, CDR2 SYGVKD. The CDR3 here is CAISAFSGRRETQYF. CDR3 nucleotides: TGTGCCATCAGTGCCTTTAGCGGGAGGCGGGAGACCCAGTACTTC.

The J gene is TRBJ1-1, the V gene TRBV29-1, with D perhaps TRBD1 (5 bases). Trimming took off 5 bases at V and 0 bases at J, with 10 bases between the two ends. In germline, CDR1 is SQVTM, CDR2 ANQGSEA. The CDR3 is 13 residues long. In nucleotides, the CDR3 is TGCAGCGTTCAACGACAGATGAACACTGAAGCTTTCTTT. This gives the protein CSVQRQMNTEAFF.

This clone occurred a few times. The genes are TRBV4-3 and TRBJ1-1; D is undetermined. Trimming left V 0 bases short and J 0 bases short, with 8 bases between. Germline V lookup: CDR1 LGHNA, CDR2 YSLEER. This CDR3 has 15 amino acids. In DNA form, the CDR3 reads TGCGCCAGCAGCCAAGAGGCGCGGCTGAACACTGAAGCTTTCTTT. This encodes CASSQEARLNTEAFF.

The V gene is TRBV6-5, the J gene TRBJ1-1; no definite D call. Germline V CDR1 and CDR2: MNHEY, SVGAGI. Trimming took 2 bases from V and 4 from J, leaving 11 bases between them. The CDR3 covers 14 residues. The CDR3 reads CASSYLPGVTEAFF. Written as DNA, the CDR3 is TGTGCCAGCAGTTACCTTCCGGGTGTCACTGAAGCTTTCTTT.

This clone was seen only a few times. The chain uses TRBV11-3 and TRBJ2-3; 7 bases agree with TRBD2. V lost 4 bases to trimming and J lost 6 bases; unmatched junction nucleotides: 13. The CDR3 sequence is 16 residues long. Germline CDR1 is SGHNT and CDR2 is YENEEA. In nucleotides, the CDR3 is TGTGCCAGCAGCTCTGGCGGCGGGAGTGGTACGGATACGCAGTATTTT. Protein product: CASSSGGGSGTDTQYF.

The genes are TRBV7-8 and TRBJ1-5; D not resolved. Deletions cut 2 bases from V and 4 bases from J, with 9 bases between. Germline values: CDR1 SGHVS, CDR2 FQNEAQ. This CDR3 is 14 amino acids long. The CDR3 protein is CASSLSNRNQPQHF. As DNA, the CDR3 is TGTGCCAGCAGCTTATCAAACAGAAATCAGCCCCAGCATTTT.

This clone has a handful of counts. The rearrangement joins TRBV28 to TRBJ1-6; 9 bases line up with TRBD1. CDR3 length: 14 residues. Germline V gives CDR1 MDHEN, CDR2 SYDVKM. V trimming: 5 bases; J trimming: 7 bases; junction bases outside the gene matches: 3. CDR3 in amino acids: CASSPGQGNSPLHF. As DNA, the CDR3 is TGTGCCAGCAGTCCGGGACAGGGCAATTCACCCCTCCACTTT.

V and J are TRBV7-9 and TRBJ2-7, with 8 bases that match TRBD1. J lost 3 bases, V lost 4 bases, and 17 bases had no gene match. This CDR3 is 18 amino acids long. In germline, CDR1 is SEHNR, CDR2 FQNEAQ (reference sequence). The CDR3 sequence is CASSSARDRLQVDYEQYF. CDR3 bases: TGTGCCAGCAGCTCTGCGCGGGACAGGTTGCAAGTTGACTACGAGCAGTACTTC.

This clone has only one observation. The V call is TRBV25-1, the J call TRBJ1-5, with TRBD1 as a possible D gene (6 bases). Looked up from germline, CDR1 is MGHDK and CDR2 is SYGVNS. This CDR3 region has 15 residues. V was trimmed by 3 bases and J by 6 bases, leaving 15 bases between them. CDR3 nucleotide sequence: TGTGCCAGCAGTGAGACAGGTTGGGATTCTCAGCCCCAGCATTTT. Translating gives CASSETGWDSQPQHF.

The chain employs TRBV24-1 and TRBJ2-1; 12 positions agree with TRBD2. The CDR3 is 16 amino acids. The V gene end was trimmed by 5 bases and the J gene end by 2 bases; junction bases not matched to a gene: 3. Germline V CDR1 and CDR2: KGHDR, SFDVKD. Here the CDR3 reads CATSGTSGGTYNEQFF. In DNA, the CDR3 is TGTGCCACCAGTGGCACTAGCGGGGGGACCTACAATGAGCAGTTCTTC.